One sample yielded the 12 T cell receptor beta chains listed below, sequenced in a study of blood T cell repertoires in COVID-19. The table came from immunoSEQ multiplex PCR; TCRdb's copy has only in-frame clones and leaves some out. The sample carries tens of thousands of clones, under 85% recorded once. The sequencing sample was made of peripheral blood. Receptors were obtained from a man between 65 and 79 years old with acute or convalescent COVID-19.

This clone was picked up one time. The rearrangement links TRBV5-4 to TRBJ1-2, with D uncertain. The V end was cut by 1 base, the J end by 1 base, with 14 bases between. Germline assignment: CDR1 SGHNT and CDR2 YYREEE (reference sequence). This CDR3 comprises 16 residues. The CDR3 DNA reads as TGTGCCAGCAGCTTGTGGTGGGGAGCGGTTAACTATGGCTACACCTTC. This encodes CASSLWWGAVNYGYTF.

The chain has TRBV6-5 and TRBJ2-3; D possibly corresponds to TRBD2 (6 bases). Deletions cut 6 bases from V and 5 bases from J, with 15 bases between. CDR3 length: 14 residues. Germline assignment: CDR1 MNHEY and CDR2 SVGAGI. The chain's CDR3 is CASSAGPAKDTQYF. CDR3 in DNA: TGTGCCAGCAGCGCGGGACCAGCAAAAGATACGCAGTATTTT.

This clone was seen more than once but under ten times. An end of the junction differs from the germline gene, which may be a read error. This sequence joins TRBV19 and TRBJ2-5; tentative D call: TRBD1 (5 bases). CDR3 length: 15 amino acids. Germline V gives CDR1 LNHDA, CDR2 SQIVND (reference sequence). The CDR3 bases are TGTGCCAGTAGTCTAGAACAGGCGAATATGGGGACCCAGTACTTC. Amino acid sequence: CASSLEQANMGTQYF.

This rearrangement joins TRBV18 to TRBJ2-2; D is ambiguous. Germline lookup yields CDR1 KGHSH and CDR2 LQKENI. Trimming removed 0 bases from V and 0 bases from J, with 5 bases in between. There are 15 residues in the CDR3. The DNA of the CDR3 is TGTGCCAGCTCACCACCACCGGCGAACACCGGGGAGCTGTTTTTT. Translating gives CASSPPPANTGELFF.

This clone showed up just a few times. CDR3 region: CASSLSLGGSPLHF. DNA of the CDR3: TGTGCCAGCAGTTTATCGTTAGGGGGTTCACCCCTCCACTTT. The genes are TRBV27 and TRBJ1-6; D possibly corresponds to TRBD1 (6 bases). The germline V gene encodes CDR1 MNHEY and CDR2 SMNVEV (reference sequence). This CDR3 spans 14 amino acids. Trimming shortened V by 0 bases and J by 9 bases, and 9 bases separated the two germline ends.

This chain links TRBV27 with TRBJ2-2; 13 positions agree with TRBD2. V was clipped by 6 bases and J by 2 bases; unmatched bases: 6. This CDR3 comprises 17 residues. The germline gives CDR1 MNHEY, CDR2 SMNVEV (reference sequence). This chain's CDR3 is CASRPTSGRYNTGELFF. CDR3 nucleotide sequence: TGTGCCAGCAGGCCGACTAGCGGGAGGTATAACACCGGGGAGCTGTTTTTT.

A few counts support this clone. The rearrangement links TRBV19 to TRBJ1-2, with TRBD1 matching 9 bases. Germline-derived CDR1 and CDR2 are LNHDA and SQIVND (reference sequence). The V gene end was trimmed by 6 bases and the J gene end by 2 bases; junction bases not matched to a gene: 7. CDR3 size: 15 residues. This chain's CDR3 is CASRNSGQGNYGYTF. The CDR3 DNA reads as TGTGCCAGTAGGAACTCCGGACAGGGGAACTATGGCTACACCTTC.

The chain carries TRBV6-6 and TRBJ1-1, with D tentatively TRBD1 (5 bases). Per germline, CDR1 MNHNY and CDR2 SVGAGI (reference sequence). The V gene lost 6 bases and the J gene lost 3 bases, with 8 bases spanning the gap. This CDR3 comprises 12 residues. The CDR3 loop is CASSTGDTEAFF. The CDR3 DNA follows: TGTGCCAGCAGCACGGGGGACACTGAAGCTTTCTTT.

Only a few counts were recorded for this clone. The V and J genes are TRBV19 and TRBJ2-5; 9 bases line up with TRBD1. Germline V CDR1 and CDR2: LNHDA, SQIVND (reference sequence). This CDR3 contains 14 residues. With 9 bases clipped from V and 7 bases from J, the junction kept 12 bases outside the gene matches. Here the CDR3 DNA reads TGTGCCAGCAAATCCGGGACAGGGACAGGGACCCAGTACTTC. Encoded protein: CASKSGTGTGTQYF.

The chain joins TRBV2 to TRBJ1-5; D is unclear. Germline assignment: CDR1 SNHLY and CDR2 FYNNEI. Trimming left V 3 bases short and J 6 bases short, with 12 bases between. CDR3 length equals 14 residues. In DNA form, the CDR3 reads TGTGCCAGCAGTGATTCCGAGCTCATTCAGCCCCAGCATTTT. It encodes CASSDSELIQPQHF.

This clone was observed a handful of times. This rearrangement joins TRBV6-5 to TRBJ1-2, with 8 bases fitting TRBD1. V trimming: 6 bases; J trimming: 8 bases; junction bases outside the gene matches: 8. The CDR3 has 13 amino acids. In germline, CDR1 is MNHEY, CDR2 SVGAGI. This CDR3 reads CASRPSTGEGYTF. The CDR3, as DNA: TGTGCCAGCAGACCATCGACAGGGGAGGGCTACACCTTC.

CDR3 sequence: CASNPSNTYEQYF. Here the CDR3 DNA reads TGTGCCAGCAACCCTAGCAATACCTACGAGCAGTACTTC. The V and J genes are TRBV3-1 (or the pseudogene TRBV3-2) and TRBJ2-7, with D possibly matching TRBD2 (5 bases). CDR1 and CDR2 (germline): LGHDT, YNNKEL (reference sequence). The CDR3 is made up of 13 amino acids. V was cut by 7 bases and J by 2 bases, with 12 bases left in between.